This T cell receptor (beta chain) was profiled in a study of shared clonotypes between healthy human individuals. Per the germline V gene, CDR1 is SGHDN and CDR2 is FVKESK. The V and J ends lost 4 bases and 3 bases respectively, with 18 bases between them. The CDR3 is 16 amino acids. Assay used: immunoSEQ multiplex PCR; TCRdb lists only in-frame clones, some missing. Among roughly 1,100,000 clones listed, roughly 70% were seen once. Investigators divided CD4+ cells into CD45RA+ naive and CD45RA-negative memory subsets. The clonotype originates from a man between 18 and 35 years old in good health. This chain uses TRBV14 with TRBJ2-5; D is perhaps TRBD1 or TRBD2 (5 bases each). Sequencing was carried out using memory CD4+ T cells sorted from blood. Subset indicated: CD45RA-negative fraction. The CDR3: CASSPLGAAAEETQYF. As DNA, the CDR3 is TGTGCCAGCAGCCCCCTCGGGGCAGCGGCAGAAGAGACCCAGTACTTC.